Following are 27 T cell receptor beta chains from one sample sequenced in a study of technical replicates of blood from a handful of donors. Profiled with immunoSEQ multiplex PCR; TCRdb holds only in-frame clones, not every one. The profile shows around 97,000 clones, just under 95% of them singletons. Source material: T cells isolated from PBMCs. The receptors come from a human donor in good health.

The V call is TRBV6-1, the J call TRBJ1-2, with 7 bases fitting TRBD1. V was pared by 1 base and J by 3 bases, with 2 bases of the junction left unmatched. The CDR3 sequence is 14 residues long. Germline values: CDR1 MNHNS, CDR2 SASEGT. Here the CDR3 DNA reads TGTGCCAGCAGTGAAGGACAGGGTGACTATGGCTACACCTTC. It translates to CASSEGQGDYGYTF.

The rearrangement joins TRBV30 to TRBJ1-1; D gene unclear. From germline, CDR1 is GTSNPN and CDR2 SVGIG (reference sequence). V lost 6 bases and J lost 4, with 15 bases in between. The CDR3 length is 13 residues. The CDR3 loop reads CACPHGVGTEAFF. DNA for the CDR3: TGTGCCTGCCCCCACGGGGTGGGCACTGAAGCTTTCTTT.

The rearrangement uses TRBV5-1 and TRBJ2-3, with TRBD1 matching 11 bases. From germline, CDR1 is SGHRS and CDR2 YFSETQ. J lost 5 bases, V lost 0 bases, and 2 bases had no gene match. The CDR3 consists of 15 residues. The CDR3 here is CASSLGGTGGDTQYF. The CDR3 region has the DNA TGCGCCAGCAGCTTGGGGGGGACAGGGGGAGATACGCAGTATTTT.

The chain employs TRBV4-1 and TRBJ2-1; no firm D call. Germline V CDR1 and CDR2: MGHRA, YSYEKL. This CDR3 has 16 residues. The V and J ends lost 1 base and 6 bases respectively, with 16 bases between them. The CDR3 DNA reads as TGCGCCAGCAGCCAAGCCCTCCTAGTTCGGCGCAATGAGCAGTTCTTC. Translated, it gives CASSQALLVRRNEQFF.

The V and J genes are TRBV11-2 and TRBJ1-5; no clear D. The CDR3 sequence is 14 residues long. Trimming took 0 bases from V and 7 from J, leaving 10 bases between them. Germline CDR1 reads SGHAT; CDR2 reads FQNNGV. CDR3 amino acids: CASSLEGGEQPQHF. Written as DNA, the CDR3 is TGTGCCAGCAGCTTAGAGGGCGGGGAGCAGCCCCAGCATTTT.

This sequence joins TRBV28 and TRBJ2-1; TRBD2 matches at 8 bases. Germline CDR1 and CDR2: MDHEN and SYDVKM. CDR3 length: 15 amino acids. Trimming removed 7 bases from V and 5 bases from J; junction bases left unmatched: 10. The CDR3 nucleotides read TGTGCCAGCACCTGGGACGGGAGGGCCGACAATGAGCAGTTCTTC. Translating gives CASTWDGRADNEQFF. The variable domain in full, with the rest retrieved from reference TRBV28 and TRBJ2-1, is DVKVTQSSRYLVKRTGEKVFLECVQDMDHENMFWYRQDPGLGLRLIYFSYDVKMKEKGDIPEGYSVSREKKERFSLILESASTNQTSMYLCASTWDGRADNEQFFGPGTRLTVL.

The chain's CDR3 is CASSAGVLAGVRETQYF. In DNA, the CDR3 is TGTGCCAGTAGTGCCGGAGTTTTAGCGGGAGTAAGAGAGACCCAGTACTTC. V usage is TRBV19 and J usage is TRBJ2-5; 9 bases fit TRBD2. This CDR3 is built from 17 residues. Germline V lookup: CDR1 LNHDA, CDR2 SQIVND (reference sequence). V was pared by 5 bases and J by 4 bases, with 14 bases of the junction left unmatched.

The genes are TRBV28 and TRBJ2-2, with 8 positions matching TRBD1. V was pared by 2 bases and J by 5 bases, with 4 bases of the junction left unmatched. The CDR3 runs to 15 residues. Germline V lookup: CDR1 MDHEN, CDR2 SYDVKM. CDR3 protein: CASSLRTGSTGELFF. CDR3 bases: TGTGCCAGCAGTTTAAGGACAGGGTCGACCGGGGAGCTGTTTTTT.

V and J are TRBV19 and TRBJ2-5; tentatively, D is TRBD1 (6 bases). Trimming shortened V by 4 bases and J by 1 base, and 13 bases separated the two germline ends. This CDR3 has 15 residues. Germline V gives CDR1 LNHDA, CDR2 SQIVND (reference sequence). The CDR3 region is CASSTSRGSQETQYF. DNA for the CDR3: TGTGCCAGTAGTACCTCCAGGGGAAGCCAAGAGACCCAGTACTTC.

CDR3 nucleotide sequence: TGTGCCAGCAGTTATAGGGGCCAGGACACGTACGGCTACACCTTC. Translating gives CASSYRGQDTYGYTF. This chain connects TRBV6-5 to TRBJ1-2; maybe TRBD1 (5 bases). Germline values: CDR1 MNHEY, CDR2 SVGAGI. The V gene lost 3 bases and the J gene lost 8 bases, with 19 bases spanning the gap. The CDR3 is 15 residues long.

The J gene is TRBJ1-2, the V gene TRBV6-6; 9 bases map to TRBD1. This CDR3 has 16 residues. With V trimmed by 5 bases and J by 4 bases, 11 bases remained unmatched. The germline CDR1 and CDR2 sequences are MNHNY and SVGAGI (reference sequence). CDR3 loop: CASSHGQPGQGYGYTF. The DNA of the CDR3 is TGTGCCAGCAGTCACGGCCAACCGGGACAGGGCTATGGCTACACCTTC.

This chain links TRBV27 with TRBJ1-5; TRBD1 aligns across 11 bases. Unmatched junction bases numbered 10, after V lost 3 bases and J lost 6 bases. This CDR3 has 17 amino acids. Germline CDR1 is MNHEY and CDR2 is SMNVEV (reference sequence). CDR3 region: CASSFGFGQGAGQPQHF. The CDR3 DNA follows: TGTGCCAGCAGTTTTGGATTCGGACAGGGGGCAGGTCAGCCCCAGCATTTT.

This clone was seen more than once but under ten times. The chain uses TRBV7-9 and TRBJ2-1; TRBD2 is a possible D gene (6 bases). The ends were cut back, 1 base at V and 7 bases at J, with 11 bases in the middle. Looked up from germline, CDR1 is SEHNR and CDR2 is FQNEAQ (reference sequence). The CDR3 runs 14 residues. The CDR3 loop is CASSLEFSGNEQFF. The DNA of the CDR3 is TGTGCCAGCAGCTTAGAATTCAGCGGGAATGAGCAGTTCTTC.

The J gene is TRBJ2-3, the V gene TRBV29-1, with D perhaps matching TRBD2 (5 bases). Deletions cut 5 bases from V and 6 bases from J, with 9 bases between. The CDR3 sequence is 11 residues long. CDR1 SQVTM and CDR2 ANQGSEA come from the germline V gene. CDR3 amino acids: CSVQLVDTQYF. Here the CDR3 DNA reads TGCAGCGTTCAACTAGTTGATACGCAGTATTTT.

The rearrangement links TRBV9 to TRBJ2-7; the match to TRBD2 covers 16 bases. The ends lost 0 bases at V and 2 bases at J; junction bases unmatched: 2. CDR1 SGDLS and CDR2 YYNGEE come from the germline V gene. There are 17 residues in the CDR3. This CDR3 is CASSVGGLAGGTYEQYF. DNA for the CDR3: TGTGCCAGCAGCGTAGGGGGACTAGCGGGAGGGACCTACGAGCAGTACTTC.

This chain links TRBV5-1 with TRBJ1-1; the match to TRBD1 covers 7 bases. Germline-derived CDR1 and CDR2 are SGHRS and YFSETQ. The CDR3 sequence is 14 residues long. The ends lost 4 bases at V and 2 bases at J; junction bases unmatched: 5. The chain's CDR3 is CASSGGQLNTEAFF. CDR3 sequence (DNA): TGCGCCAGCAGCGGGGGACAGCTTAACACTGAAGCTTTCTTT.

The V gene is TRBV7-9, the J gene TRBJ2-2; no clear D gene. This CDR3 contains 13 residues. Germline CDR1 reads SEHNR; CDR2 reads FQNEAQ (reference sequence). The V end was cut by 8 bases, the J end by 2 bases, with 9 bases between. This CDR3 is CASSQANTGELFF. In DNA, the CDR3 is TGTGCCAGCTCCCAGGCAAACACCGGGGAGCTGTTTTTT.

The chain employs TRBV7-3 and TRBJ2-3; a possible D gene is TRBD2 (6 bases). CDR3 length: 14 amino acids. The germline V gene encodes CDR1 SGHTA and CDR2 FQGTGA. V shed 1 base and J shed 3 bases, with 8 bases lying between them. The chain's CDR3 is CASSLMEGTDTQYF. In DNA, the CDR3 is TGTGCCAGCAGCTTAATGGAGGGTACAGATACGCAGTATTTT.

The rearrangement links TRBV6-1 to TRBJ2-5, with 7 bases that match TRBD2. The ends lost 6 bases at V and 2 bases at J; junction bases unmatched: 9. The CDR3 sequence is 15 residues long. In germline, CDR1 is MNHNS, CDR2 SASEGT. The CDR3 bases are TGTGCCAGCAGCAAGCATGGGGGGGGTCAAGAGACCCAGTACTTC. It yields the protein CASSKHGGGQETQYF.

V and J are TRBV5-4 and TRBJ2-5; 10 nucleotides line up with TRBD2. Germline V gene sequence: CDR1 SGHNT, CDR2 YYREEE (reference sequence). V shed 3 bases and J 5 bases; nucleotides not matched to a gene: 10. CDR3 length: 16 residues. The CDR3 is CASSSSSGSFWETQYF. The CDR3 region has the DNA TGTGCCAGCAGCTCTTCTAGCGGGAGCTTCTGGGAGACCCAGTACTTC.

This clone was recorded once. The chain has TRBV29-1 and TRBJ2-7; tentative D call: TRBD2 (7 bases). Trimming removed 1 base at V and 1 base at J, with 11 bases between. There are 14 residues in the CDR3. Germline V CDR1 and CDR2: SQVTM, ANQGSEA. The CDR3 sequence is CSVEGEGGSYEQYF. The CDR3 DNA is TGCAGCGTTGAAGGGGAGGGGGGTTCCTACGAGCAGTACTTC.

The genes are TRBV28 and TRBJ1-4; 7 bases are a match to TRBD1. This CDR3 has 14 residues. Per germline, CDR1 MDHEN and CDR2 SYDVKM. V lost 3 bases and J lost 7; bases outside the gene matches: 5. CDR3: CASSFRTGPEKLFF. CDR3 sequence (DNA): TGTGCCAGCAGTTTCCGGACAGGACCTGAAAAACTGTTTTTT.

The rearrangement links TRBV19 to TRBJ1-2; perhaps TRBD1 as D (5 bases). Germline V lookup: CDR1 LNHDA, CDR2 SQIVND (reference sequence). Trimming removed 3 bases from V and 4 bases from J, with 15 bases in between. CDR3 length: 15 residues. This CDR3 is CASSISWDGGYGYTF. As DNA, the CDR3 is TGTGCCAGTAGTATCTCGTGGGACGGGGGCTATGGCTACACCTTC.

The rearrangement uses TRBV2 and TRBJ1-2, with TRBD1 identical over 11 bases. Losses at the gene ends were 9 bases for V and 6 bases for J; bases not matched to a gene: 6. There are 13 residues in the CDR3. Germline V gene lookup returns CDR1 SNHLY and CDR2 FYNNEI. CDR3 nucleotide sequence: TGTGCCAGTAACACGGGACAGGGGGATGGCTACACCTTC. The encoded protein is CASNTGQGDGYTF.

The V call is TRBV18, the J call TRBJ2-5; D remains ambiguous. This CDR3 comprises 13 residues. V was clipped by 3 bases and J by 2 bases, with 7 bases between them. CDR1 and CDR2 from the germline V gene are KGHSH and LQKENI. Here the CDR3 reads CASSPKLQETQYF. CDR3 DNA: TGTGCCAGCTCACCGAAACTACAAGAGACCCAGTACTTC.

This clone came up once. The chain combines TRBV7-9 with TRBJ2-7; TRBD2 matches at 7 bases. Germline values: CDR1 SEHNR, CDR2 FQNEAQ (reference sequence). The CDR3 length is 14 residues. Trimming removed 0 bases from V and 5 bases from J; junction bases left unmatched: 4. As DNA, the CDR3 is TGTGCCAGCAGCTTAGCGGGAGGGCCAGACGAGCAGTACTTC. Encoded protein: CASSLAGGPDEQYF.

The chain has TRBV9 and TRBJ2-7; maybe TRBD2 (6 bases). The germline V and J ends were trimmed by 1 base and 5 bases, with 13 bases remaining between them. The CDR3 sequence is 14 residues long. Germline assignment: CDR1 SGDLS and CDR2 YYNGEE. The CDR3 DNA is TGTGCCAGCAGCGTAACGGGACTGCCTAACGAGCAGTACTTC. Its translation: CASSVTGLPNEQYF.